A single sample is the source of the 5 T cell receptor beta chains below, sequenced in a study of blood T cell repertoires in COVID-19. Sequencing used immunoSEQ multiplex PCR; TCRdb keeps in-frame clones, though not all of them. This sample yields about 25,000 clones, of which roughly 94% are seen a single time; about 4.1% belongs to the top ten. Sequencing input: peripheral blood. The receptor source for this set is a human donor with active COVID-19. The donor label of this sample is uncertain.

The V and J genes are TRBV19 and TRBJ2-1; 12 bases are shared with TRBD2. Unmatched junction bases numbered 3, after V lost 8 bases and J lost 7 bases. The germline CDR1 and CDR2 sequences are LNHDA and SQIVND (reference sequence). The CDR3 is made up of 13 amino acids. The CDR3 region is CASGLAGWNEQFF. CDR3 nucleotides: TGTGCCAGTGGACTAGCGGGGTGGAATGAGCAGTTCTTC.

Concerning this clone itself: Other DNA sequences in this sample translate to the same CDR3. The chain carries TRBV6-5 and TRBJ2-2, with D maybe TRBD2 (6 bases). With 6 bases removed from V and 7 bases from J, the gap between germline ends came to 12 bases. Per the germline V gene, CDR1 is MNHEY and CDR2 is SVGAGI. CDR3 size: 13 residues. In nucleotides, the CDR3 is TGTGCCAGCAGCTACAGGAGGGTCGGGGAGCTGTTTTTT. Its translation: CASSYRRVGELFF.

V and J are TRBV5-4 and TRBJ2-4; 7 nucleotides line up with TRBD1. Trimming took 0 bases from V and 6 from J; bases not matched to a gene: 0. The CDR3 contains 13 residues. Germline CDR1 reads SGHNT; CDR2 reads YYREEE (reference sequence). DNA for the CDR3: TGTGCCAGCAGCTTGGCAGGGGGAAACATTCAGTACTTC. This gives the protein CASSLAGGNIQYF.

The V and J genes are TRBV27 and TRBJ2-5; a possible D gene is TRBD2 (6 bases). The length of the CDR3 is 15 residues. Trimming pared 8 bases from V and 0 bases from J, leaving 16 bases between. Germline CDR1 is MNHEY and CDR2 is SMNVEV (reference sequence). The CDR3 loop reads CASARRGTYQETQYF. CDR3 DNA sequence: TGTGCCAGCGCCCGGAGGGGAACGTACCAAGAGACCCAGTACTTC.

This chain joins TRBV6-5 and TRBJ2-7; D is unresolved. CDR1 and CDR2 from the germline V gene are MNHEY and SVGAGI. V lost 6 bases and J 3 bases, leaving 6 bases between the germline ends. The CDR3 length is 11 residues. The CDR3 DNA sequence: TGTGCCAGCAGGGGCCTCTACGAGCAGTACTTC. Residues: CASRGLYEQYF.